This note documents a single TCR beta chain sequence. Its antigen target is currently unknown. Per-base qualities were not stored, and no clone one base away is much larger. This entry is derived from a study of blood T cell repertoires in COVID-19 (TCRdb year 2020). Turning to the overall study: Samples covering the acute and convalescent phases of COVID-19 were provided by collaborators in the United States, Italy and Spain. The prospective study material was composed of cDNA or gDNA derived from T cells, B-cell-depleted T cells, or PBMCs. The repertoires were made available in a free public database intended to serve as a resource for research on the immune response to SARS-CoV-2. Subjects who had been exposed to COVID-19, were actively infected with it, or had recovered from it provided the deeply sampled blood TCRbeta repertoires that made up the dataset. Nearly every sample came with metadata listing a de-identified subject ID, COVID-19 status, age in years and sex. Where HLA class I and class II types were available, the types were taken from metadata supplied by the sample provider, not from assay-based typing. The samples were drawn from the first 160 participants of the ongoing ImmuneRACE study and from over a thousand subjects provided by 6 global collaborators. What the work shows at the level of the full study, not this receptor alone: Clinical and demographic metadata were provided uncurated, with the amount varying by source and participant.

Whole blood was collected in K2EDTA tubes by collaborating institutions according to the institutions' own protocols. For TCRbeta analysis, collaborators shipped samples as frozen whole blood, isolated PBMCs, or DNA extracted from either of those sample types. TCRbeta CDR3 regions were amplified from genomic DNA by means of the immunoSEQ Assay, a bias-controlled multiplex PCR. The paper's processing steps were these. The number of nucleated cells in each sample was estimated by amplification of reference gene primers within the assay. To quantify the absolute abundance of each unique TCRbeta CDR3 rearrangement, sequence reads were collapsed and filtered. For each sample, productive Simpson clonality was calculated by taking the square root of Simpson's diversity index across productive rearrangements. In TCRdb, the immuneACCESS table is reduced to in-frame sequences with V and J assigned. These tables do not hold every clone; where another copy was compared, an unresolved V gene accounts for under half, and the others remain unexplained. D and trimming come from the DNA, and the V and J calls and clone size come from that table. The sample table holds around 160,000 clones, of which approximately 86% were seen once. The top ten clones comprise approximately 2.7% of the sample.

The origin of this receptor is a woman between 40 and 50 years old with active or convalescent COVID-19. The sequenced sample consisted of peripheral blood.

The CDR3 protein sequence reads: CASSWQTALNSYEQYF. The sequenced DNA: TGTGCCAGCAGCTGGCAGACAGCTCTAAACTCCTACGAGCAGTACTTC. The rearranged segments are TRBV5-5 and TRBJ2-7; the D gene is perhaps TRBD1, on 5 matching bases. Cut back by 3 bases and 0 bases, the V and J ends lie 16 bases apart. The CDR3 starts with the cysteine, ends with the phenylalanine, and has 16 residues. The read is trimmed to its CDR3 DNA, 48 bases read in frame from base 1. Looking up the germline V gene (reference sequence) yields CDR1 SGHKS and CDR2 YYEKEE.